The 32 T cell receptor beta chains below come from one sample, sequenced in a study of cytomegalovirus exposure and HLA in healthy donors. The PCR made use of 60 Vbeta and 13 Jbeta primers. The repertoire was sequenced with immunoSEQ multiplex PCR; TCRdb's copy has only in-frame clones and lacks some. The table shows about 120,000 clones, with approximately 80% occurring only once. Sequenced sample: PBMCs. These receptors were obtained from a woman aged 25 to 39 in good health and CMV-seropositive.

The rearrangement joins TRBV13 to TRBJ2-1; 9 bases match TRBD1. CDR1 is PRHDT and CDR2 is FYEKMQ in the germline V gene (reference sequence). The V and J ends lost 4 bases and 6 bases, in that order; junction bases with no gene match: 10. CDR3 length: 16 residues. CDR3 loop: CASSSGPGQGSNEQFF. The CDR3 DNA follows: TGTGCCAGCAGCTCAGGTCCGGGACAGGGATCCAATGAGCAGTTCTTC.

Only a few counts were recorded for this clone. V usage is TRBV19 and J usage is TRBJ2-3, with a tentative D call TRBD2 (6 bases). This CDR3 is 15 amino acids long. V was trimmed by 3 bases and J by 6 bases, leaving 16 bases between them. Germline CDR1 reads LNHDA; CDR2 reads SQIVND (reference sequence). The CDR3 region is CASSIPGLGGDTQYF. The CDR3 region has the DNA TGTGCCAGTAGTATTCCGGGACTTGGAGGTGATACGCAGTATTTT. The full variable domain, its missing parts supplied by reference TRBV19 and TRBJ2-3, is DGGITQSPKYLFRKEGQNVTLSCEQNLNHDAMYWYRQDPGQGLRLIYYSQIVNDFQKGDIAEGYSVSREKKESFPLTVTSAQKNPTAFYLCASSIPGLGGDTQYFGPGTRLTVL.

This chain uses TRBV9 with TRBJ1-1; D may be TRBD1 (6 bases). Germline V gives CDR1 SGDLS, CDR2 YYNGEE. The CDR3 has 15 amino acids. Deletions cut 3 bases from V and 2 bases from J, with 14 bases between. The chain's CDR3 is CASSGTGLGNTEAFF. In DNA form, the CDR3 reads TGTGCCAGCAGCGGTACAGGGCTGGGAAACACTGAAGCTTTCTTT.

The chain is built from TRBV14 and TRBJ2-3; 7 bases are a match to TRBD1. This CDR3 has 14 residues. Per germline, CDR1 SGHDN and CDR2 FVKESK. Germline trimming cut 7 bases from V and 0 bases from J; bases unmatched to any gene: 4. This CDR3 reads CASKRDSSTDTQYF. The CDR3 DNA is TGTGCCAGCAAACGGGACAGCAGCACAGATACGCAGTATTTT.

This chain uses TRBV19 with TRBJ1-1; D is unclear. This CDR3 has 12 amino acids. V was clipped by 5 bases and J by 0 bases, with 4 bases between them. CDR1 LNHDA and CDR2 SQIVND come from the germline V gene (reference sequence). The CDR3 bases are TGTGCCAGTAGTTTCATGAACACTGAAGCTTTCTTT. Its protein product is CASSFMNTEAFF.

The gene calls are TRBV5-1 and TRBJ2-3; a weak D match, TRBD2 (6 bases). The germline V gene encodes CDR1 SGHRS and CDR2 YFSETQ. V lost 1 base and J 2 bases, leaving 14 bases between the germline ends. CDR3 length: 16 residues. The CDR3 region is CASSLFTGEITDTQYF. The CDR3 nucleotides are TGCGCCAGCAGCTTGTTTACGGGAGAGATCACAGATACGCAGTATTTT. Drawing the rest from reference TRBV5-1 and TRBJ2-3, the complete variable domain is KAGVTQTPRYLIKTRGQQVTLSCSPISGHRSVSWYQQTPGQGLQFLFEYFSETQRNKGNFPGRFSGRQFSNSRSEMNVSTLELGDSALYLCASSLFTGEITDTQYFGPGTRLTVL.

The V call is TRBV29-1, the J call TRBJ2-3, with TRBD2 as a possible D gene (5 bases). Per germline, CDR1 SQVTM and CDR2 ANQGSEA. V lost 6 bases and J 4 bases, leaving 11 bases between the germline ends. The CDR3 runs to 12 residues. The CDR3 sequence is CSVVLEADTQYF. CDR3 coding DNA: TGCAGCGTCGTACTAGAAGCAGATACGCAGTATTTT.

The chain uses TRBV9 and TRBJ1-4, with D unresolved. Germline CDR1 SGDLS, CDR2 YYNGEE. Trimming pared 8 bases from V and 0 bases from J, leaving 17 bases between. The CDR3 totals 16 residues. CDR3 sequence reads: CASRKGEGATNEKLFF. The CDR3 DNA reads TGTGCCAGTAGGAAAGGAGAGGGAGCAACTAATGAAAAACTGTTTTTT.

V is TRBV14 and J is TRBJ1-3; the D gene is possibly TRBD1 (5 bases). V lost 1 base, J lost 5 bases, and 12 bases lay in between. Germline CDR1 and CDR2: SGHDN and FVKESK. The CDR3 consists of 15 residues. The CDR3 DNA reads as TGTGCCAGCAGCCAAGGAAGGCGGGGCCGAAACACCATATATTTT. Its translation is CASSQGRRGRNTIYF. Complete variable domain (other parts from reference TRBV14 and TRBJ1-3): EAGVTQFPSHSVIEKGQTVTLRCDPISGHDNLYWYRRVMGKEIKFLLHFVKESKQDESGMPNNRFLAERTGGTYSTLKVQPAELEDSGVYFCASSQGRRGRNTIYFGEGSWLTVV.

This chain uses TRBV9 with TRBJ2-1, with TRBD2 matching 14 bases. The CDR3 length is 14 residues. V dropped 6 bases and J dropped 9; count of bases not matched to a gene: 5. Germline V gene data show CDR1 as SGDLS and CDR2 as YYNGEE. CDR3 coding DNA: TGTGCCAGCACTAAGGGGACTAGCGGGAGTGAGCAGTTCTTC. Its protein is CASTKGTSGSEQFF.

The genes are TRBV7-9 and TRBJ1-1; no reliable D call. Trimming took 5 bases from V and 4 from J, leaving 11 bases between them. Germline assignment: CDR1 SEHNR and CDR2 FQNEAQ (reference sequence). The CDR3 contains 13 residues. The CDR3 region has the DNA TGTGCCAGCAGCCTTCAGGTCCGCACTGAAGCTTTCTTT. Its translation is CASSLQVRTEAFF.

This clone was recorded only once. The chain's CDR3 is CASHDPGLGSTGELFF. CDR3 nucleotides: TGTGCCAGCCATGACCCGGGACTAGGTTCGACCGGGGAGCTGTTTTTT. The J gene is TRBJ2-2, the V gene TRBV5-4; 8 bases map to TRBD2. The CDR3 runs 16 residues. V was clipped by 7 bases and J by 5 bases; unmatched bases: 13. Germline V gene lookup returns CDR1 SGHNT and CDR2 YYREEE (reference sequence).

The chain has TRBV29-1 and TRBJ2-5; 9 nucleotides line up with TRBD1. The CDR3 loop spans 13 amino acids. Germline trimming cut 8 bases from V and 7 bases from J; bases unmatched to any gene: 11. Germline V lookup: CDR1 SQVTM, CDR2 ANQGSEA. This chain's CDR3 is CSIQRDREGTQYF. CDR3 nucleotides: TGCAGCATCCAACGGGACAGGGAAGGGACCCAGTACTTC.

This clone was observed a single time. The rearrangement links TRBV6-1 to TRBJ1-2, with 10 bases that match TRBD1. CDR1 and CDR2 from the germline V gene are MNHNS and SASEGT. The CDR3 extends over 14 amino acids. V gave up 6 bases and J gave up 2 bases; unmatched junction bases: 3. The CDR3 spells CASSGDRGNYGYTF. The DNA of the CDR3 is TGTGCCAGCAGCGGGGACAGGGGAAACTATGGCTACACCTTC.

J is TRBJ1-5 and V is TRBV19; 8 nucleotides align to TRBD1. J gave up 0 bases and V 4 bases, and 8 bases lay outside the gene matches. The CDR3 is 17 residues long. CDR1 LNHDA and CDR2 SQIVND come from the germline V gene (reference sequence). CDR3 DNA sequence: TGTGCCAGTAGTACATGGACAGGGCGGAATAGCAATCAGCCCCAGCATTTT. Its protein product is CASSTWTGRNSNQPQHF.

The sample holds a few counts of this clone. This chain joins TRBV30 and TRBJ1-1; D might be TRBD1 (5 bases). Germline-derived CDR1 and CDR2 are GTSNPN and SVGIG (reference sequence). The CDR3 sequence is 13 residues long. Trimming took off 8 bases at V and 11 bases at J, with 24 bases between the two ends. The CDR3 protein is CARKQEQVGLAFF. DNA for the CDR3: TGTGCCCGGAAACAAGAACAGGTTGGTTTGGCTTTCTTT.

This chain connects TRBV14 to TRBJ2-7; 9 nucleotides align to TRBD1. The V and J ends lost 4 bases and 3 bases, in that order; junction bases with no gene match: 4. CDR1 is SGHDN, CDR2 FVKESK, per germline. CDR3 length: 14 residues. The CDR3 sequence: CASSRTGVVYEQYF. Written as DNA, the CDR3 is TGTGCCAGCAGCCGGACAGGGGTTGTCTACGAGCAGTACTTC.

The chain recombines TRBV4-1 with TRBJ1-2; a weak D match, TRBD1 (5 bases). Germline V gene lookup returns CDR1 MGHRA and CDR2 YSYEKL. CDR3 length equals 15 residues. V was cut by 1 base and J by 5 bases, with 14 bases left in between. The CDR3 loop is CASSQVIDRTYGYTF. In DNA form, the CDR3 reads TGCGCCAGCAGCCAAGTTATAGACAGAACTTATGGCTACACCTTC.

The chain links TRBV4-2 to TRBJ2-3, with D unclear. Germline V gene data show CDR1 as LGHNA and CDR2 as YNFKEQ. The CDR3 extends over 15 amino acids. The V gene lost 0 bases and the J gene lost 2 bases, with 9 bases spanning the gap. DNA for the CDR3: TGTGCCAGCAGCCAAGACGGAGAGATCACAGATACGCAGTATTTT. It encodes CASSQDGEITDTQYF.

This chain uses TRBV23-1 with TRBJ1-1; 8 nucleotides line up with TRBD1. TRBV23-1 is labeled an ORF, and its function is uncertain. V lost 0 bases and J lost 0; bases outside the gene matches: 9. The CDR3 runs 18 residues. CDR3 DNA sequence: TGCGCCAGCAGTCAATCGTGTGGGGCAGGGGGCTTGAACACTGAAGCTTTCTTT. This sequence encodes CASSQSCGAGGLNTEAFF.

This clone was recorded once. The gene calls are TRBV9 and TRBJ2-7; TRBD1 aligns across 8 bases. This CDR3 region has 13 residues. V was clipped by 4 bases and J by 3 bases; unmatched bases: 3. In germline, CDR1 is SGDLS, CDR2 YYNGEE. The CDR3 region is CASSFGQGYEQYF. CDR3 coding DNA: TGTGCCAGCAGCTTCGGACAGGGCTACGAGCAGTACTTC.

The V call is TRBV27, the J call TRBJ2-3; the D gene is possibly TRBD1 (6 bases). The ends were cut back, 6 bases at V and 0 bases at J, with 16 bases in the middle. This CDR3 comprises 16 residues. The germline V gene encodes CDR1 MNHEY and CDR2 SMNVEV (reference sequence). CDR3: CASSRGQPTSTDTQYF. CDR3 coding DNA: TGTGCCAGCAGCCGCGGACAGCCGACTAGCACAGATACGCAGTATTTT.

The chain recombines TRBV10-3 with TRBJ2-5, with 10 bases fitting TRBD2. The CDR3 covers 17 residues. Germline CDR1 and CDR2: ENHRY and SYGVKD. The V gene end was trimmed by 10 bases and the J gene end by 1 base; junction bases not matched to a gene: 15. DNA of the CDR3: TGTGCCACCCGGACAGCGGGAGGGCTTAATTTCCAAGAGACCCAGTACTTC. Translating it yields CATRTAGGLNFQETQYF.

The chain carries TRBV29-1 and TRBJ1-4; D might be TRBD1 (6 bases). The CDR3 extends over 12 amino acids. The germline gives CDR1 SQVTM, CDR2 ANQGSEA. The V end lost 5 bases, the J end lost 4 bases, and 8 bases lay between the germline ends. In nucleotides, the CDR3 is TGCAGCGTTTGGACAGTTAATGAAAAACTGTTTTTT. Translation gives CSVWTVNEKLFF.

The rearrangement uses TRBV6-5 and TRBJ2-1; TRBD2 matches at 10 bases. The CDR3 has 15 residues. The germline V gene has CDR1 MNHEY and CDR2 SVGAGI. J lost 1 base, V lost 7 bases, and 4 bases had no gene match. The CDR3 loop reads CASIRAGGSYNEQFF. The CDR3 nucleotides are TGTGCCAGCATCAGAGCGGGAGGGTCCTACAATGAGCAGTTCTTC.

In this sample, this clone turned up once. The chain has TRBV6-5 and TRBJ1-3; D unresolved. The CDR3 is 13 amino acids. Trimming cost V 4 bases and J 7 bases, with 11 bases left between them. CDR1 MNHEY and CDR2 SVGAGI come from the germline V gene. The CDR3 bases are TGTGCCAGCAGTTCCAGCGTTTGGAACACCATATATTTT. This translates into CASSSSVWNTIYF.

The rearrangement links TRBV9 to TRBJ1-1, with TRBD1 identical over 8 bases. CDR1 is SGDLS, CDR2 YYNGEE, per germline. CDR3 length: 13 amino acids. The V gene end was trimmed by 4 bases and the J gene end by 4 bases; junction bases not matched to a gene: 3. CDR3 DNA sequence: TGTGCCAGCAGCCTTACAGGGGGCACTGAAGCTTTCTTT. Protein product: CASSLTGGTEAFF.

This clone was found a few times. CDR3 sequence: CASSQGRGGSTEAFF. The CDR3 DNA sequence: TGCGCCAGCAGCCAGGGCAGGGGAGGGAGCACTGAAGCTTTCTTT. The chain uses TRBV4-1 and TRBJ1-1; maybe TRBD1 (6 bases). This CDR3 is 15 amino acids long. Germline CDR1 is MGHRA and CDR2 is YSYEKL. Trimming pared 3 bases from V and 4 bases from J, leaving 15 bases between.

The CDR3 here is CASSLLGGQETQYF. The DNA of the CDR3 is TGTGCCAGCAGTTTATTGGGCGGGCAAGAGACCCAGTACTTC. The J gene is TRBJ2-5, the V gene TRBV27; TRBD2 might be the D (5 bases). This CDR3 is built from 14 residues. Trimming took 1 base from V and 2 from J, leaving 8 bases between them. The germline V gene has CDR1 MNHEY and CDR2 SMNVEV (reference sequence).

The gene calls are TRBV5-4 and TRBJ2-5; D is possibly TRBD1 (6 bases). The DNA end favors TRBJ2-7, so the J call may be wrong. The CDR3 extends over 12 amino acids. Germline-derived CDR1 and CDR2 are SGHNT and YYREEE (reference sequence). For the CDR3, the DNA is TGTGCCAGCAGCTCAGGGGTGGGCGAGCAGTACTTC. Translated: CASSSGVGEQYF.

The chain recombines TRBV19 with TRBJ2-5, with TRBD2 as a possible D gene (6 bases). From germline, CDR1 is LNHDA and CDR2 SQIVND (reference sequence). Trimming removed 5 bases from V and 5 bases from J, with 15 bases in between. The CDR3 extends over 14 amino acids. CDR3 sequence reads: CASSPRAGRETQYF. DNA for the CDR3: TGTGCCAGTAGTCCCAGGGCGGGAAGGGAGACCCAGTACTTC.

The chain joins TRBV5-1 to TRBJ1-2, with 8 bases lining up with TRBD1. The CDR3 contains 16 residues. The germline CDR1 and CDR2 sequences are SGHRS and YFSETQ. With V trimmed by 3 bases and J by 6 bases, 13 bases remained unmatched. The CDR3 bases are TGCGCCAGCAGCTCCAGGGGTTCAGGGGGCATGAATGGCTACACCTTC. Its protein product is CASSSRGSGGMNGYTF.